This T cell receptor beta chain was captured in a study of cytomegalovirus exposure and HLA in healthy donors. Study conclusions and caveats: Associated with HLA alleles at 0.05 false discovery rate in a later analysis were 16,951 TCR beta sequences. Other equally common chains were less clonally expanded than HLA-associated TCR beta chains, a later analysis showed. TRBV6-2, TRBV6-3 and other indistinguishable V segments were excluded. TCR beta chain V- and J-gene trimming was linked, in a later analysis, to a missense variant in DCLRE1C.

Worth noting for this clone: Its antigen is as yet unknown.

CDR3 size: 14 residues. Germline CDR1 reads SGHTA; CDR2 reads FQGNSA. V lost 1 base, J lost 0 bases, and 7 bases lay in between. Researchers ran the PCR with 60 Vbeta and 13 Jbeta primers. The assay was immunoSEQ multiplex PCR, and TCRdb's table has in-frame clones only and misses some. The repertoire consists of about 130,000 clones, with under 80% occurring once and the leading ten covering 4%. The sequence derives from a man aged 35-49 years in good health and CMV-seropositive. Sequenced input: PBMCs. The V call is TRBV7-2, the J call TRBJ2-7; D unresolved. The CDR3 DNA sequence: TGTGCCAGCAGCTTAGGGGCTAACTCCTACGAGCAGTACTTC. Protein product: CASSLGANSYEQYF.